These 29 T cell receptor beta chains came from one sample sequenced in a study of beta chain features in type 1 diabetes. Study results and limitations: TCRB CDR3s were moderately but significantly shorter in Type 1 diabetes patients in all four CD4+ subsets.

Expressed TCRB transcripts were sequenced, since all the RNA that had been isolated was reverse transcribed. Repertoires were generated with immunoSEQ multiplex PCR, while TCRdb's copy carries only in-frame clones and drops some. This sample carries approximately 150,000 clones, around an eighth of them seen once, and the ten largest clones take 1.3%. These TCRs' antigens remain unknown. The sequencing sample was made of central memory CD4+ T cells from blood. The receptors were gathered from a man between 18 and 35 years old with type 1 diabetes.

This clone was seen only a few times. The rearrangement links TRBV28 to TRBJ2-7, with 7 bases fitting TRBD1. Germline CDR1 is MDHEN and CDR2 is SYDVKM. The CDR3 has 14 residues. After removal of 6 bases from V and 3 bases from J, the junction contained 8 bases not matched to a gene. The CDR3 loop is CASSLPGQHYEQYF. The CDR3 bases are TGTGCCAGCAGCCTACCGGGACAGCACTACGAGCAGTACTTC.

The table lists this clone with a few counts. The gene calls are TRBV30 and TRBJ1-1; D remains ambiguous. Trimming stripped 3 bases from V and 9 bases from J, with 14 bases between. The germline V gene has CDR1 GTSNPN and CDR2 SVGIG (reference sequence). The CDR3 is 12 amino acids. The CDR3, as DNA: TGTGCCTGGAGGGGATCCGGCACGAAAGCTTTCTTT. Its translation is CAWRGSGTKAFF.

This clone was detected only a few times. This chain links TRBV4-1 with TRBJ2-6; D unclear. Trimming stripped 1 base from V and 0 bases from J, with 13 bases between. Germline CDR1 MGHRA, CDR2 YSYEKL. This CDR3 comprises 18 residues. The CDR3 DNA sequence: TGCGCCAGCAGCCAAGGATCGGTTGGGTCCTCTGGGGCCAACGTCCTGACTTTC. Translation: CASSQGSVGSSGANVLTF.

The V call is TRBV15, the J call TRBJ1-1; TRBD1 might be the D (6 bases). The V and J ends lost 3 bases and 11 bases respectively, with 16 bases between them. The CDR3 contains 13 residues. Germline CDR1 is LNHNV and CDR2 is YYDKDF (reference sequence). The CDR3 protein is CATSRDSDSGAFF. The CDR3 DNA reads as TGTGCCACCAGCAGGGACTCGGACAGTGGGGCTTTCTTT.

V usage is TRBV29-1 and J usage is TRBJ1-5; D is undetermined. This CDR3 has 11 amino acids. Germline-derived CDR1 and CDR2 are SQVTM and ANQGSEA. The V end was cut by 6 bases, the J end by 0 bases, with 3 bases between. The CDR3 DNA sequence: TGCAGCGTGGGTAGCAATCAGCCCCAGCATTTT. It specifies CSVGSNQPQHF. Combining the CDR3 with reference TRBV29-1 and TRBJ1-5 gives the whole variable domain SAVISQKPSRDICQRGTSLTIQCQVDSQVTMMFWYRQQPGQSLTLIATANQGSEATYESGFVIDKFPISRPNLTFSTLTVSNMSPEDSSIYLCSVGSNQPQHFGDGTRLSIL.

J is TRBJ2-7 and V is TRBV6-1, with 9 bases identical to TRBD1. Germline CDR1 is MNHNS and CDR2 is SASEGT. J was trimmed by 2 bases and V by 3 bases; bases with no gene match: 5. There are 15 residues in the CDR3. CDR3 region: CASSDLDRGPYEQYF. The CDR3 DNA reads as TGTGCCAGCAGTGACCTGGACAGGGGACCCTACGAGCAGTACTTC.

This clone was counted a few times. The CDR3 region has the DNA TGTGCCAGCAGCGTCGGGGAGGGTAGTTGGGCTTTCTTT. It encodes CASSVGEGSWAFF. The J gene is TRBJ1-1, the V gene TRBV7-9; D gene uncertain. The V gene's germline CDR1 is SEHNR and CDR2 FQNEAQ (reference sequence). Trimming pared 5 bases from V and 11 bases from J, leaving 18 bases between. There are 13 residues in the CDR3.

The chain links TRBV9 to TRBJ1-2; D might be TRBD1 (5 bases). Germline CDR1 and CDR2: SGDLS and YYNGEE. Trimming left V 2 bases short and J 8 bases short, with 19 bases between. CDR3 length equals 15 residues. The CDR3 protein is CASSVETGTVYGYTF. The CDR3 coding sequence is TGTGCCAGCAGCGTCGAAACCGGGACCGTCTACGGCTACACCTTC.

This clone has only a few counts. The CDR3 DNA reads TGTGCCAGCAGCCCCTTCGGTCAGCCCCAGCATTTT. This encodes CASSPFGQPQHF. The genes are TRBV7-2 and TRBJ1-5; D gene ambiguous. The CDR3 contains 12 residues. The germline CDR1 and CDR2 sequences are SGHTA and FQGNSA. Between the trimmed V and J ends, which lost 5 bases and 6 bases, there was a span of 8 bases.

This clone has more than one count but fewer than ten. The J gene is TRBJ1-1, the V gene TRBV5-6; unclear D gene. This CDR3 contains 12 residues. Trimming stripped 0 bases from V and 3 bases from J, with 3 bases between. Germline CDR1 and CDR2: SGHDT and YYEEEE. As DNA, the CDR3 is TGTGCCAGCAGCTTGGGGTACACTGAAGCTTTCTTT. Its protein is CASSLGYTEAFF.

The V and J genes are TRBV19 and TRBJ2-5, with D possibly matching TRBD2 (6 bases). There are 14 residues in the CDR3. With 3 bases removed from V and 1 base from J, the gap between germline ends came to 9 bases. The V gene's germline CDR1 is LNHDA and CDR2 SQIVND (reference sequence). This chain's CDR3 is CASSIGGFQETQYF. Here the CDR3 DNA reads TGTGCCAGTAGTATTGGAGGGTTCCAAGAGACCCAGTACTTC.

A few counts support this clone. Here the CDR3 DNA reads TGCAGCGTTAGAAACACTGAAGCTTTCTTT. This encodes CSVRNTEAFF. This chain joins TRBV29-1 and TRBJ1-1; the D is unclear. V dropped 5 bases and J dropped 2 bases, with 3 bases sitting between them. The CDR3 loop spans 10 amino acids. The germline V gene encodes CDR1 SQVTM and CDR2 ANQGSEA.

The V call is TRBV28, the J call TRBJ2-7, with 9 bases that match TRBD1. The ends lost 3 bases at V and 1 base at J; junction bases unmatched: 4. The CDR3 totals 15 residues. Germline lookup yields CDR1 MDHEN and CDR2 SYDVKM. In DNA, the CDR3 is TGTGCCAGCAGTTTGATCGGGACAGGGTCCTACGAGCAGTACTTC. It translates to CASSLIGTGSYEQYF.

The V and J genes are TRBV25-1 and TRBJ1-1, with a possible D match to TRBD1 (6 bases). Trimming pared 3 bases from V and 3 bases from J, leaving 11 bases between. This CDR3 comprises 14 residues. CDR1 and CDR2 from the germline V gene are MGHDK and SYGVNS. DNA for the CDR3: TGTGCCAGCAGTGATGCGGGGGCTTACACTGAAGCTTTCTTT. Its protein product is CASSDAGAYTEAFF.

The chain couples TRBV28 to TRBJ1-1; tentative D call: TRBD1 (5 bases). Trimming took off 7 bases at V and 4 bases at J, with 16 bases between the two ends. Germline V gene data show CDR1 as MDHEN and CDR2 as SYDVKM. This CDR3 contains 14 residues. The CDR3: CASNHRGRSTEAFF. DNA for the CDR3: TGTGCCAGCAACCACCGGGGGAGGAGCACTGAAGCTTTCTTT.

The chain couples TRBV20-1 to TRBJ2-5; D is unclear. The germline V gene encodes CDR1 DFQATT and CDR2 SNEGSKA (reference sequence). The CDR3 sequence is 11 residues long. Trimming pared 7 bases from V and 4 bases from J, leaving 10 bases between. The CDR3 coding sequence is TGCAGTGTTTCGGTGAGAGAGACCCAGTACTTC. The encoded protein is CSVSVRETQYF.

The chain uses TRBV30 and TRBJ1-2, with D maybe TRBD1 (5 bases). The CDR3 covers 14 residues. Trimming pared 0 bases from V and 7 bases from J, leaving 15 bases between. Germline CDR1 reads GTSNPN; CDR2 reads SVGIG (reference sequence). DNA for the CDR3: TGTGCCTGGAGTGTACAAAAAGGGGCGCTTGGCTACACCTTC. Amino acids: CAWSVQKGALGYTF.

The J gene is TRBJ2-4, the V gene TRBV7-2, with a tentative D call TRBD2 (7 bases). Per germline, CDR1 SGHTA and CDR2 FQGNSA. The CDR3 spans 13 residues. Trimming pared 9 bases from V and 9 bases from J, leaving 18 bases between. CDR3 sequence: CASGGADRSIQYF. In DNA form, the CDR3 reads TGTGCCAGTGGGGGGGCCGATCGGAGCATTCAGTACTTC.

The V and J genes are TRBV7-9 and TRBJ2-1; D not certain. This CDR3 spans 14 amino acids. V dropped 5 bases and J dropped 8 bases, with 16 bases sitting between them. Germline loops: CDR1 SEHNR, CDR2 FQNEAQ (reference sequence). The CDR3 sequence is CASSAIGLGYEQFF. For the CDR3, the DNA is TGTGCCAGCAGCGCAATTGGGCTTGGATATGAGCAGTTCTTC.

The J gene is TRBJ1-4, the V gene TRBV19; D unresolved. Germline V CDR1 and CDR2: LNHDA, SQIVND (reference sequence). The CDR3 loop spans 13 amino acids. V was cut by 4 bases and J by 0 bases, with 3 bases left in between. CDR3 amino acids: CASSTATNEKLFF. CDR3 nucleotide sequence: TGTGCCAGTAGTACTGCAACTAATGAAAAACTGTTTTTT.

The rearrangement uses TRBV29-1 and TRBJ1-4; TRBD1 is a possible D gene (5 bases). This CDR3 is built from 14 residues. The V and J ends lost 5 bases and 7 bases respectively, with 17 bases between them. Germline V gene sequence: CDR1 SQVTM, CDR2 ANQGSEA. The CDR3 bases are TGCAGCGTTCGGACACAGGAAGGCGGTGAAAAACTGTTTTTT. Translated, it gives CSVRTQEGGEKLFF.

The chain uses TRBV7-6 and TRBJ2-5, with D tentatively TRBD2 (6 bases). The CDR3 has 13 residues. Deletions cut 6 bases from V and 6 bases from J, with 14 bases between. Germline CDR1 SGHVS, CDR2 FNYEAQ. This chain's CDR3 is CASRMLEGQTQYF. The DNA for the CDR3 is TGTGCCAGCAGGATGTTGGAGGGCCAGACCCAGTACTTC.

V gene TRBV18 combines with J gene TRBJ2-7; D may be TRBD1 (5 bases). CDR3 size: 16 residues. CDR1 is KGHSH and CDR2 is LQKENI in the germline V gene. Trimming took off 2 bases at V and 0 bases at J, with 14 bases between the two ends. This chain's CDR3 is CASSPFTQDLSYEQYF. DNA for the CDR3: TGTGCCAGCTCACCATTTACACAGGACCTCTCCTACGAGCAGTACTTC.

This clone has only a few counts. This chain joins TRBV29-1 and TRBJ2-7, with 10 bases that match TRBD1. This CDR3 is 13 amino acids long. The V gene end was trimmed by 4 bases and the J gene end by 4 bases; junction bases not matched to a gene: 4. Germline CDR1 is SQVTM and CDR2 is ANQGSEA. The DNA for the CDR3 is TGCAGCGTTGTCTGGGGACAGGGGTACGAGCAGTACTTC. The encoded protein is CSVVWGQGYEQYF.

V is TRBV4-2 and J is TRBJ2-1; TRBD2 matches 7 bases. V lost 1 base, J lost 3 bases, and 6 bases stayed unmatched. Looked up from germline, CDR1 is LGHNA and CDR2 is YNFKEQ. CDR3 length: 16 residues. The CDR3, as DNA: TGTGCCAGCAGCCAAGGTGCGGGGGAGAACTACAATGAGCAGTTCTTC. It codes for CASSQGAGENYNEQFF.

There are a few counts of this clone. The chain joins TRBV19 to TRBJ1-1; D is possibly TRBD1 (6 bases). Between the trimmed V and J ends, which lost 3 bases and 0 bases, there was a span of 8 bases. Germline loops: CDR1 LNHDA, CDR2 SQIVND (reference sequence). This CDR3 contains 14 residues. The CDR3 loop reads CASSIGQLNTEAFF. DNA of the CDR3: TGTGCCAGTAGTATTGGACAGCTGAACACTGAAGCTTTCTTT.

The chain has TRBV6-6 and TRBJ1-4; D might be TRBD1 (6 bases). The CDR3 is made up of 14 amino acids. With 4 bases removed from V and 8 bases from J, the gap between germline ends came to 14 bases. In germline, CDR1 is MNHNY, CDR2 SVGAGI (reference sequence). As DNA, the CDR3 is TGTGCCAGCAGTTTTACAGGGTCCCGAGAAAAACTGTTTTTT. Translation: CASSFTGSREKLFF.

This clone was observed a handful of times. The chain is built from TRBV5-1 and TRBJ1-6, with TRBD1 identical over 7 bases. The CDR3 spans 15 residues. Trimming at V came to 4 bases and at J to 6 bases, leaving 7 bases not matched to a gene. Germline V gene data show CDR1 as SGHRS and CDR2 as YFSETQ. This chain's CDR3 is CASSLGQASNSPLHF. DNA of the CDR3: TGCGCCAGCAGCCTCGGACAGGCCAGTAATTCACCCCTCCACTTT. The full variable domain, with the rest looked up from reference TRBV5-1 and TRBJ1-6, is KAGVTQTPRYLIKTRGQQVTLSCSPISGHRSVSWYQQTPGQGLQFLFEYFSETQRNKGNFPGRFSGRQFSNSRSEMNVSTLELGDSALYLCASSLGQASNSPLHFGNGTRLTVT.

This clone was detected only a few times. The chain is built from TRBV30 and TRBJ1-1, with TRBD1 identical over 8 bases. The V and J ends lost 3 bases and 11 bases, in that order; junction bases with no gene match: 14. The CDR3 is made up of 14 amino acids. CDR1 is GTSNPN and CDR2 is SVGIG in the germline V gene (reference sequence). CDR3 in DNA: TGTGCCTGGAGGCCGGACAGGGAGGGCCGAGAGGCTTTCTTT. It codes for CAWRPDREGREAFF. Based on the CDR3 plus reference TRBV30 and TRBJ1-1, the full variable domain is SQTIHQWPATLVQPVGSPLSLECTVEGTSNPNLYWYRQAAGRGLQLLFYSVGIGQISSEVPQNLSASRPQDRQFILSSKKLLLSDSGFYLCAWRPDREGREAFFGQGTRLTVV.